This T cell receptor (beta chain) originates from a study of beta chain features in type 1 diabetes. Germline lookup yields CDR1 SGHDT and CDR2 YYEEEE. This CDR3 has 15 amino acids. The J segment lost 3 bases and the V segment lost 3 bases, leaving 2 bases of the junction unmatched. The whole isolated RNA underwent reverse transcription, so sequencing captured expressed TCRB transcripts. The protocol was immunoSEQ multiplex PCR, while the TCRdb copy is restricted to in-frame clones and leaves out a portion. This sample has some 360,000 clones, with roughly 21% found just once. This chain joins TRBV5-6 and TRBJ1-3; TRBD1 aligns across 11 bases. Sequenced: naive CD4+ T cells from blood. This clonotype was sampled from a woman under 30 in good health. The CDR3 coding sequence is TGTGCCAGCAGCTGGGACAGGGGGAATGGAAACACCATATATTTT. It codes for CASSWDRGNGNTIYF.